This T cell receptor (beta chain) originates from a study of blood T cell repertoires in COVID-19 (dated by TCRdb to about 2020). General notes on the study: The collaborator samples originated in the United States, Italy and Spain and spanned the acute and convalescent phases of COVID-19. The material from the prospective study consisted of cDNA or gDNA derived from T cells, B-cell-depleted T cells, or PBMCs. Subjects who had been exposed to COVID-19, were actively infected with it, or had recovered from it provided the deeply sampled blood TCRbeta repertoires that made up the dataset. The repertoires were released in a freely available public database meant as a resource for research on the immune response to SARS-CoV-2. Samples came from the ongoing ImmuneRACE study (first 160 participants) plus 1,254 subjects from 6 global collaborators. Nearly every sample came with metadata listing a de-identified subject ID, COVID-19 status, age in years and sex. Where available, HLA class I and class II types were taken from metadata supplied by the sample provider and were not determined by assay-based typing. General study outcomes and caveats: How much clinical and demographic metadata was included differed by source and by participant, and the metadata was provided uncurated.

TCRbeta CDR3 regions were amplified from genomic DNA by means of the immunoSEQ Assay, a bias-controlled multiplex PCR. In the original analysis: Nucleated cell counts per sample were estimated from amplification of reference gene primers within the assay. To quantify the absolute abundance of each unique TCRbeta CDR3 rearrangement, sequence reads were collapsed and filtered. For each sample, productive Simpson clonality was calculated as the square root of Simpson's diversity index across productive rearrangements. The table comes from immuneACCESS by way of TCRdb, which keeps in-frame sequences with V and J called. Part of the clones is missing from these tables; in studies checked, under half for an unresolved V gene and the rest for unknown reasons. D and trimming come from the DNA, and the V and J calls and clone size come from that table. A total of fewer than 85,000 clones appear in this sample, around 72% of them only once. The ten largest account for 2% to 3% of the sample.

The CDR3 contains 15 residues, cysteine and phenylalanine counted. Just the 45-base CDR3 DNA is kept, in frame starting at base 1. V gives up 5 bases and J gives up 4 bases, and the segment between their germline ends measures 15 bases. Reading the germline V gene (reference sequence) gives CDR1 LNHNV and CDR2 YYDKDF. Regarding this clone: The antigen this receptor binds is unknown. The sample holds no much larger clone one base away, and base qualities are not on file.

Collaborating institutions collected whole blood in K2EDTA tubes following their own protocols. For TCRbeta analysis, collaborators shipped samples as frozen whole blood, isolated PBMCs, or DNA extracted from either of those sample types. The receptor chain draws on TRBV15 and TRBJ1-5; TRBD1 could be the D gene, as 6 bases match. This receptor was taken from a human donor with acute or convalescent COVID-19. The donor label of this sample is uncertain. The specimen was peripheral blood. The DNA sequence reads TGTGCCACCAGCGCCTTGACAGGAGTTAATCAGCCCCAGCATTTT. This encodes CATSALTGVNQPQHF. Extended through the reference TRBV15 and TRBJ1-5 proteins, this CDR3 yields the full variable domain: DAMVIQNPRYQVTQFGKPVTLSCSQTLNHNVMYWYQQKSSQAPKLLFHYYDKDFNNEADTPDNFQSRRPNTSFCFLDIRSPGLGDTAMYLCATSALTGVNQPQHFGDGTRLSIL.